These T cell receptor beta chains were read from a single sample in a study of response to subunit inactivated influenza vaccine. TCRdb itself ran the RT-PCR reads through MiXCR, one entry per CDR3 protein. The sample consists of about 160,000 distinct CDR3 sequences, about a tenth of them appearing once. This material consisted of non-naive T cells sorted from PBMCs, taken about 6 weeks after vaccination. The source of these receptors is a man between 45 and 60 years old who received an inactivated influenza vaccine. Both conserved end residues are part of each CDR3. The D gene is left open where the match is weak. Size is omitted from some rows. Given values are once, few, many or a class for expanded clones.

CDR3 DNA	CDR3 protein	J gene	D gene	V gene	clone size
TGTGCCAGCGCCCGGGGGCTTATTGAACTGTTTTTT	CASARGLIELFF	TRBJ1-4	.	TRBV12-3/TRBV12-4	few
TGTGCCAGCAGCATGAACCTTCACCCCGTCGCAGATACGCAGTATTTT	CASSMNLHPVADTQYF	TRBJ2-3	.	TRBV9	many
TGCAGTGCTAGAGGATTAAATGAGCAGTTCTTC	CSARGLNEQFF	TRBJ2-1	.	TRBV20-1	many
TGCGCCAGCAGCTTAACCGACAGGGAGGGCACCGAGCAGTACTTC	CASSLTDREGTEQYF	TRBJ2-7	.	TRBV5-1	few
TGCGCCAGCAGCTCACGTCGGGAGGTGCACTATGGCTACACCTTC	CASSSRREVHYGYTF	TRBJ1-2	.	TRBV5-1	few
TGTGCCAGCAGCTATTTTCGCGGGTCCTACAATGAGCAGTTCTTC	CASSYFRGSYNEQFF	TRBJ2-1	.	TRBV7-2	few
TGTGCCAGCACCTTGGGACAGGCCACTGAAGCTTTCTTT	CASTLGQATEAFF	TRBJ1-1	TRBD1	TRBV14	many
TGTGCCAGCAGCTTGGATCGGGCACTTAGCCGAAACACCATATATTTT	CASSLDRALSRNTIYF	TRBJ1-3	.	TRBV5-6	.
TGTGCCTGGAAGAACAGGCAGGCCGGCAGCTACACCTTC	CAWKNRQAGSYTF	TRBJ1-2	.	TRBV30	.
TGTGCCAGCAGTAAGGCCAGGGGTCACAATCAGCCCCAGCATTTT	CASSKARGHNQPQHF	TRBJ1-5	.	TRBV2	.
TGTGCCAGCAGTTTGCGCCTAGCGGATTTGGGGAATGAGCAGTTCTTC	CASSLRLADLGNEQFF	TRBJ2-1	TRBD2	TRBV27	.
TGTGCCAGCAGTCCACCCCCGACAGGGTCCTACGAGCAGTACTTC	CASSPPPTGSYEQYF	TRBJ2-7	TRBD1	TRBV28	few
TGTGCCAGCACCCCACCCGGGACAGCATCTGGAAACACCATATATTTT	CASTPPGTASGNTIYF	TRBJ1-3	TRBD1	TRBV28	.
TGCGCCAGCAGCCAAGCGTTTTATCGCAGGGGAAGATCTGGGGCCAACGTCCTGACTTTC	CASSQAFYRRGRSGANVLTF	TRBJ2-6	.	TRBV4-3	.
TGCAGTGCGGCTATGACGGGGTCCTACGAGCAGTACTTC	CSAAMTGSYEQYF	TRBJ2-7	.	TRBV20-1	once
TGTGCCAGCTCACCAGGATTACGAGGGGCAGGCTCACCCCTCCACTTT	CASSPGLRGAGSPLHF	TRBJ1-6	.	TRBV18	many
TGTGCCAGCAGCTTTATTGGGAGGGATGATAATTCACCCCTCCACTTT	CASSFIGRDDNSPLHF	TRBJ1-6	.	TRBV5-6	.
TGTGCCAGCTCACCACTGGGAGAATACGAGCAGTACTTC	CASSPLGEYEQYF	TRBJ2-7	.	TRBV18	few
TGTGCCAGCAGCTCCAGACAGGGGGACTACGAGCAGTACTTC	CASSSRQGDYEQYF	TRBJ2-7	TRBD1	TRBV7-9	many
TGTGCCAGCAGCCTCGTAGAATCCGGGACTACCACAGATACGCAGTATTTT	CASSLVESGTTTDTQYF	TRBJ2-3	TRBD2	TRBV7-6	few
TGCGCCAGCAGCTTGGATCCAGCCATTAACACTGAAGCTTTCTTT	CASSLDPAINTEAFF	TRBJ1-1	.	TRBV5-1	few
TGTGCCAGCAGCCAAACCAACGTCTTTGACGAGCAGTACTTC	CASSQTNVFDEQYF	TRBJ2-7	.	TRBV3-1	many
TGCGCCAGCAGCTACCTAATGATTCTCGGGTCCTACAATGAGCAGTTCTTC	CASSYLMILGSYNEQFF	TRBJ2-1	.	TRBV4-3	few
TGTGCCAGCAGCTTGGCGGATGCATATAGCAATCAGCCCCAGCATTTT	CASSLADAYSNQPQHF	TRBJ1-5	.	TRBV7-2	few
TGCGCCAGCAGCTGGGGGGGACAAGAGGGTGAAAAACTGTTTTTT	CASSWGGQEGEKLFF	TRBJ1-4	.	TRBV5-1	.
TGTGCCAGCAGTTTAGAAGGGCTGGGGAGCACAGATACGCAGTATTTT	CASSLEGLGSTDTQYF	TRBJ2-3	.	TRBV12-3/TRBV12-4	many
TGCAGCGCCTTGGGGCCCAACAATGAGCAGTTCTTC	CSALGPNNEQFF	TRBJ2-1	.	TRBV29-1	few
TGTGCCAGTAGGACGACAGGGGTCACCGGGGAGCTGTTTTTT	CASRTTGVTGELFF	TRBJ2-2	TRBD1	TRBV19	few
TGTGCCAGCAACAGGGGAGGGGGGCAAGAGACCCAGTACTTC	CASNRGGGQETQYF	TRBJ2-5	.	TRBV28	.
TGTGCCAGCGGACAGGACCTTGAAGCTTTCTTT	CASGQDLEAFF	TRBJ1-1	TRBD1	TRBV7-9	few
TGTGCCAGCACGCAACGTGGCGGTAACACAGATACGCAGTATTTT	CASTQRGGNTDTQYF	TRBJ2-3	.	TRBV7-2	many
TGCGCCAGCAGCCAAGTATTAGGAGGGGGTGAAAAACTGTTTTTT	CASSQVLGGGEKLFF	TRBJ1-4	.	TRBV4-3	.
TGTGCCAGCAGCGTCCAGGGGAGATACACTGAAGCTTTCTTT	CASSVQGRYTEAFF	TRBJ1-1	.	TRBV14	many
TGTGCCAGCAGTTGGTCGCTATATGAGCAGTTCTTC	CASSWSLYEQFF	TRBJ2-1	.	TRBV28	few